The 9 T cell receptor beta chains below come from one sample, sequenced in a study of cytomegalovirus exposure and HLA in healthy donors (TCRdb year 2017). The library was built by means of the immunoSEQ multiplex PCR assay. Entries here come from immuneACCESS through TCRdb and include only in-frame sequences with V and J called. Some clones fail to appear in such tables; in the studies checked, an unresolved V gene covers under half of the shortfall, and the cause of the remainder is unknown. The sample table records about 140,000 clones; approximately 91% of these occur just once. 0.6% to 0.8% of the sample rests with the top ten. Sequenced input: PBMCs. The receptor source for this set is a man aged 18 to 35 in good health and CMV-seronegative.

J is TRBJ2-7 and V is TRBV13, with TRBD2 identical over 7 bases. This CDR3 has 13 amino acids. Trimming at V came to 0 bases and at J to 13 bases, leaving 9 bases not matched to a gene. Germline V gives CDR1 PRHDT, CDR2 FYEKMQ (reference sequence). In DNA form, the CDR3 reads TGTGCCAGCAGCTTAGGCCTTGGGGGAGGGTTCTACGTC. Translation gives CASSLGLGGGFYV.

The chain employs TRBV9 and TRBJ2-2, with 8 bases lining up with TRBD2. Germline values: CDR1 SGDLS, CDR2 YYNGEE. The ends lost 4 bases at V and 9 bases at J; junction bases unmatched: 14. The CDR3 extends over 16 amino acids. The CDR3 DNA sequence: TGTGCCAGCAGCCCTCGTAGCGGGATATCCCCACGGGAGCTGTTTTTT. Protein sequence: CASSPRSGISPRELFF. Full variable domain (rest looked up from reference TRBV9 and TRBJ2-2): DSGVTQTPKHLITATGQRVTLRCSPRSGDLSVYWYQQSLDQGLQFLIQYYNGEERAKGNILERFSAQQFPDLHSELNLSSLELGDSALYFCASSPRSGISPRELFFGEGSRLTVL.

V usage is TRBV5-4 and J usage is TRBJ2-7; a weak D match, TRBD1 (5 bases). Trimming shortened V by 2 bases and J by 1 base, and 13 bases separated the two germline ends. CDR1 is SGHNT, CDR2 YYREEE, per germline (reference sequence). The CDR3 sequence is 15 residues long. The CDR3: CASSLSTVSSYEQYF. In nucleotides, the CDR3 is TGTGCCAGCAGCTTATCGACAGTGAGTTCCTACGAGCAGTACTTC.

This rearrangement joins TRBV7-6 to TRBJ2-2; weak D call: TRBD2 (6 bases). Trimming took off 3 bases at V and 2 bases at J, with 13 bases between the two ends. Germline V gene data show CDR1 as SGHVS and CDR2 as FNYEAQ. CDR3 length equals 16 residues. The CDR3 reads CASSLWGDPNTGELFF. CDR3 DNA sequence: TGTGCCAGCAGCTTGTGGGGGGACCCCAACACCGGGGAGCTGTTTTTT. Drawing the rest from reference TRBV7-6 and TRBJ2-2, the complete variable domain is GAGVSQSPRYKVTKRGQDVALRCDPISGHVSLYWYRQALGQGPEFLTYFNYEAQQDKSGLPNDRFSAERPEGSISTLTIQRTEQRDSAMYRCASSLWGDPNTGELFFGEGSRLTVL.

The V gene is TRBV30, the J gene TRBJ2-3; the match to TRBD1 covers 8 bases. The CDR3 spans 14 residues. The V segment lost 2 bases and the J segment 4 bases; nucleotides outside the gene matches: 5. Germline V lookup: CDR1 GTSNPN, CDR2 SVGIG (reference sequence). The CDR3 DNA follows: TGTGCCTGGAGTAGGTCAGGGGGCGCAGATACGCAGTATTTT. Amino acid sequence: CAWSRSGGADTQYF.

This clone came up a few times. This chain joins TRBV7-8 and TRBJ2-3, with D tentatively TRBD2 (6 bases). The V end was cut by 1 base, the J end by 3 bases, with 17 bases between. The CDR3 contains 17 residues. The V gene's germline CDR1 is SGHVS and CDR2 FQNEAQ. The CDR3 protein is CASSLVGAGLGTDTQYF. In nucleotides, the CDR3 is TGTGCCAGCAGCTTAGTAGGGGCGGGACTGGGGACAGATACGCAGTATTTT.

The CDR3 DNA sequence: TGTGCCAGCAGCTTGGGAGTAACTAATGAAAAACTGTTTTTT. This translates into CASSLGVTNEKLFF. The rearrangement links TRBV11-3 to TRBJ1-4, with D unclear. CDR1 is SGHNT, CDR2 YENEEA, per germline. The CDR3 loop spans 14 amino acids. Trimming cost V 3 bases and J 1 base, with 6 bases left between them. Supplemented by reference TRBV11-3 and TRBJ1-4, the full variable domain reads EAGVVQSPRYKIIEKKQPVAFWCNPISGHNTLYWYLQNLGQGPELLIRYENEEAVDDSQLPKDRFSAERLKGVDSTLKIQPAELGDSAVYLCASSLGVTNEKLFFGSGTQLSVL.

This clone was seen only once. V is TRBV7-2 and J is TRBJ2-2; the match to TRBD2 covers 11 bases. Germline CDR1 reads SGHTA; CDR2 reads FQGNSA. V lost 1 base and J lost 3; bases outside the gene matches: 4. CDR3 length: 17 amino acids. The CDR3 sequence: CASSLVLAGGYTGELFF. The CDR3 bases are TGTGCCAGCAGCTTAGTCCTAGCGGGAGGCTACACCGGGGAGCTGTTTTTT.

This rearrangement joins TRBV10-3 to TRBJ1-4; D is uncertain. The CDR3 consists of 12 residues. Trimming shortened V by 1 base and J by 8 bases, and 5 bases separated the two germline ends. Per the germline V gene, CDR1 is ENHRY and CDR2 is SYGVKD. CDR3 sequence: CAISEYSEKLFF. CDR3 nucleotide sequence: TGTGCCATCAGTGAGTACAGCGAAAAACTGTTTTTT.